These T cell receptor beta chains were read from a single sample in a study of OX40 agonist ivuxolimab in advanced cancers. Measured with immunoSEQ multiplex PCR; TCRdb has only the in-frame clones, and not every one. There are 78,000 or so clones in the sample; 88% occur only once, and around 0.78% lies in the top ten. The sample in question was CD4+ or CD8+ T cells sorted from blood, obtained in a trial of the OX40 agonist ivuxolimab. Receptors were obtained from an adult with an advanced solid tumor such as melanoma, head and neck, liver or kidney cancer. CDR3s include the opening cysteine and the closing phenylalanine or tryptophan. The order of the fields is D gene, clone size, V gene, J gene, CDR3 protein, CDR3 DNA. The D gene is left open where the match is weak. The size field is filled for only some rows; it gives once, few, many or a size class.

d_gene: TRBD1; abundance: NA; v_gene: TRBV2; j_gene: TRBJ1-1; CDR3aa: CASRVSRGANTEAFF; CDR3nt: TGTGCCAGCAGAGTATCCAGGGGGGCGAACACTGAAGCTTTCTTT
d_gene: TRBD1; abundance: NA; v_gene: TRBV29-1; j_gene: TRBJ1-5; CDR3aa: CSVKDRQNQPQHF; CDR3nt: TGCAGCGTGAAGGACAGGCAAAATCAGCCCCAGCATTTT
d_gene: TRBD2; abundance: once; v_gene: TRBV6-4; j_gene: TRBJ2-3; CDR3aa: CASSDGGRADTQYF; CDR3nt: TGTGCCAGCAGTGACGGCGGGAGGGCAGATACGCAGTATTTT
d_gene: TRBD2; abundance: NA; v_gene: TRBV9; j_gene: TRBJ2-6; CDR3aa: CASSFLSGGPSGANVLTF; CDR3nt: TGTGCCAGCAGCTTTCTTAGCGGGGGTCCCTCTGGGGCCAACGTCCTGACTTTC
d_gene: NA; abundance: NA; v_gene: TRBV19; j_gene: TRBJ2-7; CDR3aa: CASSIGPAYEQYF; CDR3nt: TGTGCCAGTAGTATTGGACCGGCCTACGAGCAGTACTTC
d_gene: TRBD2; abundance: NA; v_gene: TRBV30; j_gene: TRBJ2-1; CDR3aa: CAWSTGSGGEFF; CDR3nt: TGTGCCTGGAGTACCGGCAGCGGGGGGGAGTTCTTC
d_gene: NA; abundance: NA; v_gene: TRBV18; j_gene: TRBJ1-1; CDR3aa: CASSPPNLNTEAFF; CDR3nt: TGTGCCAGCTCACCCCCCAATCTGAACACTGAAGCTTTCTTT
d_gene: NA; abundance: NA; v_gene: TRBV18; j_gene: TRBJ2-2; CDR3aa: CASSPGIMNTGELFF; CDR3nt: TGTGCCAGCTCCCCGGGGATCATGAACACCGGGGAGCTGTTTTTT
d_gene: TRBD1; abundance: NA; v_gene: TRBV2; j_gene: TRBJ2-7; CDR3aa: CASSRDRSSYEQYF; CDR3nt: TGTGCCAGCAGCCGGGACAGGAGCTCCTACGAGCAGTACTTC
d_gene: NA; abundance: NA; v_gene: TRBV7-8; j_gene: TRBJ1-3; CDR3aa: CASSLGSGNTIYF; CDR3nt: TGTGCCAGCAGCTTGGGGTCTGGAAACACCATATATTTT
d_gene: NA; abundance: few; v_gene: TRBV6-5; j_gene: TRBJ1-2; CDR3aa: CASSRLTAMGYTF; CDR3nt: TGTGCCAGCAGCCGACTAACTGCCATGGGCTACACCTTC
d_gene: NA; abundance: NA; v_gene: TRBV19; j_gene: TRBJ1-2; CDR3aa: CASSMVSGEWGYTF; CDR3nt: TGTGCCAGTAGTATGGTCAGCGGTGAGTGGGGCTACACCTTC
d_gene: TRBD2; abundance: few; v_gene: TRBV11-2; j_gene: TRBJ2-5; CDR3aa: CASRLAGWETQYF; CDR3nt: TGTGCCAGCAGGCTAGCGGGGTGGGAGACCCAGTACTTC
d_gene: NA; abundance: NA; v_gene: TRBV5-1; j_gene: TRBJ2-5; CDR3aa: CASSTSGPPSETQYF; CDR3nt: TGCGCCAGCAGCACGTCGGGGCCGCCCTCCGAGACCCAGTACTTC
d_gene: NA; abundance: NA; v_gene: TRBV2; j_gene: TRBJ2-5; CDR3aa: CASTPAGQETQYF; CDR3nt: TGTGCCAGCACGCCCGCCGGGCAAGAGACCCAGTACTTC
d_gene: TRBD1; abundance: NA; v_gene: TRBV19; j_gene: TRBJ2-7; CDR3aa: CATQSGTGTSYEQYF; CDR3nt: TGTGCCACCCAGTCCGGGACAGGCACATCTTACGAGCAGTACTTC
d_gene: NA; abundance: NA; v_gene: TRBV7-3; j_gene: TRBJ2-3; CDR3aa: CASSLTESSTDTQYF; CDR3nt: TGTGCCAGCAGCTTAACGGAGTCTAGCACAGATACGCAGTATTTT
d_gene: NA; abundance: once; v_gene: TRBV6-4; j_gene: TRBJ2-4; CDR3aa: CASSDPDFGGTKNIQYF; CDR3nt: TGTGCCAGCAGTGACCCGGACTTCGGTGGAACCAAAAACATTCAGTACTTC
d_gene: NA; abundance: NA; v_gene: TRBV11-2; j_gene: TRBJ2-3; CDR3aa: CASSLDLSYPTQYF; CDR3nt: TGTGCCAGCAGCTTAGATCTGTCCTACCCTACGCAGTATTTT
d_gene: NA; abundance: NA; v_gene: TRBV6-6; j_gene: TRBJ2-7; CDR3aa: CASSYEGPSSYEQYF; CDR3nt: TGTGCCAGCAGTTACGAGGGTCCGAGCTCCTACGAGCAGTACTTC
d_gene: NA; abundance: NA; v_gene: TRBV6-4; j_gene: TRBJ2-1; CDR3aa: CASTPNGLSSYNEQFF; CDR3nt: TGTGCCAGCACCCCCAACGGCCTTAGCTCCTACAATGAGCAGTTCTTC
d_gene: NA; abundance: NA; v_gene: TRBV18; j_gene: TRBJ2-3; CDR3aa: CASSRLDTQYF; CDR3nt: TGTGCCAGCTCACGTTTAGATACGCAGTATTTT
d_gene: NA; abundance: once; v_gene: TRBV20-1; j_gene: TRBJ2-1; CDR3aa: CSADRDNEQFF; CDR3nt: TGCAGTGCCGACAGAGACAATGAGCAGTTCTTC
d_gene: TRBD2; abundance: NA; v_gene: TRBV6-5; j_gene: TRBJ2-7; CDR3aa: CASSSLAGGAREQYF; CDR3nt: TGTGCCAGCAGTTCCCTAGCGGGGGGGGCCCGCGAGCAGTACTTC
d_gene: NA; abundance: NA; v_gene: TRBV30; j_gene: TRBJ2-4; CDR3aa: CAWSAPAVAKNIQYF; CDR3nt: TGTGCCTGGAGCGCGCCCGCGGTAGCCAAAAACATTCAGTACTTC
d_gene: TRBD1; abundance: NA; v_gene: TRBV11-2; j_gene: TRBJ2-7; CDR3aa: CASSFGTGGLVVEQYF; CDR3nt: TGTGCCAGCAGCTTCGGGACAGGGGGACTAGTGGTCGAGCAGTACTTC
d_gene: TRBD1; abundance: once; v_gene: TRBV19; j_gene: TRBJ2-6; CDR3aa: CASSIRGLTGANVLTF; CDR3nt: TGTGCCAGTAGTATCAGGGGGCTGACAGGGGCCAACGTCCTGACTTTC
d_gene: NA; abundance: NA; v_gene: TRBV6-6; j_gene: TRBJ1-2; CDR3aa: CASSYRDGYGYTF; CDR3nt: TGTGCCAGCAGTTACAGGGACGGCTATGGCTACACCTTC
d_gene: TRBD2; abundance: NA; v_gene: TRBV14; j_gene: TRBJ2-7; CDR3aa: CASSQGLAGRHEQYF; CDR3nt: TGTGCCAGCAGCCAAGGACTAGCGGGACGCCACGAGCAGTACTTC
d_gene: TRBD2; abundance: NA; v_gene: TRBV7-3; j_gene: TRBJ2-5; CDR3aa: CASSPGLAGPLETQYF; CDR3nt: TGTGCCAGCAGCCCCGGACTAGCGGGACCGCTAGAGACCCAGTACTTC
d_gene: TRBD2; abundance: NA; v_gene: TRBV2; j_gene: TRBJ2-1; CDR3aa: CASTIAGGLRHEQFF; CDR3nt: TGTGCCAGCACAATAGCGGGGGGGCTCCGGCATGAGCAGTTCTTC
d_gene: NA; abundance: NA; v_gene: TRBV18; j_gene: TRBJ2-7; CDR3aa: CASSPGRNSYEQYF; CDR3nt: TGTGCCAGCTCACCAGGACGGAACTCCTACGAGCAGTACTTC
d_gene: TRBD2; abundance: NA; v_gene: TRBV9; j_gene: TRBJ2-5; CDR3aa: CASSLSGRDGTQYF; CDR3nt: TGTGCCAGCAGCTTAAGCGGGAGAGACGGGACCCAGTACTTC
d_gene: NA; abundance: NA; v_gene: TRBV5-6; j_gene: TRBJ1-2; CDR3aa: CASSLIVERSYGYTF; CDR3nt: TGTGCCAGCAGCTTGATCGTGGAGAGGAGCTATGGCTACACCTTC
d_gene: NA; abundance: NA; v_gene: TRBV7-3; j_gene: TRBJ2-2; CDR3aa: CASSLRRGRTGELFF; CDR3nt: TGTGCCAGCAGCTTACGCCGGGGGAGGACCGGGGAGCTGTTTTTT
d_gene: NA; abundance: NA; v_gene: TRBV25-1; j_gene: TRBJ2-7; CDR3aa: CASGLSYEQYF; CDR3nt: TGTGCCAGCGGCCTATCCTACGAGCAGTACTTC
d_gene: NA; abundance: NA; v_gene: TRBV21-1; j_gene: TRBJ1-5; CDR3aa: CASSDGQGGIQPQHF; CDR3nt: TGTGCCAGCAGCGACGGACAGGGTGGTATTCAGCCCCAGCATTTT
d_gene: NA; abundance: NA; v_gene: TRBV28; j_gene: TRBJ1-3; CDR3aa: CASSFYRDSGNTIYF; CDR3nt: TGTGCCAGCAGTTTCTACAGGGACTCTGGAAACACCATATATTTT
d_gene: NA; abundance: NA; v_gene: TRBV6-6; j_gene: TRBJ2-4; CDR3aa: CASSYRGARDIQYF; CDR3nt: TGTGCCAGCAGTTACCGGGGGGCGAGGGACATTCAGTACTTC
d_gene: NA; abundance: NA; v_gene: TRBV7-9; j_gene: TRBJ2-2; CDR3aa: CASSPGRATGELFF; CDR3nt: TGTGCCAGCAGCCCGGGACGTGCCACCGGGGAGCTGTTTTTT
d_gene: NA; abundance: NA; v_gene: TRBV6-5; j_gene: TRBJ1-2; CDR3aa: CASSLGGGKTGYTF; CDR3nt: TGTGCCAGCAGTTTGGGTGGGGGAAAGACTGGCTACACCTTC
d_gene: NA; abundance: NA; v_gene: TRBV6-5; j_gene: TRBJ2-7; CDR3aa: CASSLRSGGAGQYF; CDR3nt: TGTGCCAGCAGCCTCCGTAGCGGAGGCGCCGGGCAGTACTTC
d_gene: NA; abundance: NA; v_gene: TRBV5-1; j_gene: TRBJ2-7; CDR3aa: CASSLGTYSYEQYF; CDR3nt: TGCGCCAGCAGCTTAGGGACTTACTCCTACGAGCAGTACTTC
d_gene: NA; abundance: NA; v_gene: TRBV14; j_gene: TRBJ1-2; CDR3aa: CASSQGFVRGYTF; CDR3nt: TGTGCCAGCAGCCAAGGGTTCGTGCGGGGCTACACCTTC
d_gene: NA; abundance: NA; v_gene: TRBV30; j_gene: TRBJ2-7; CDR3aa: CAGEGGHSSYEQYF; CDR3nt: TGTGCCGGAGAGGGGGGCCATAGCTCCTACGAGCAGTACTTC
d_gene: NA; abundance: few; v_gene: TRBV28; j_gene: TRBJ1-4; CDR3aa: CATGTGGLTNEKLFF; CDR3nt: TGTGCCACCGGCACCGGGGGGTTAACTAATGAAAAACTGTTTTTT
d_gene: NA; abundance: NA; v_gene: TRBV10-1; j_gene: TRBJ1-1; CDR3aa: CASSSDWNTEAFF; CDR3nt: TGCGCCAGCAGTTCCGACTGGAACACTGAAGCTTTCTTT
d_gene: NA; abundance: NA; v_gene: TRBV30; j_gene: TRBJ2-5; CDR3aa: CAWSQSQRRETQYF; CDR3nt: TGTGCCTGGTCCCAAAGTCAGAGGAGGGAGACCCAGTACTTC
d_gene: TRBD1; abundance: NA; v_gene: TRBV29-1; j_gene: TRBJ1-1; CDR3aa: CSARTGRAEAFF; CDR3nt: TGCAGCGCCCGGACAGGGAGAGCTGAAGCTTTCTTT
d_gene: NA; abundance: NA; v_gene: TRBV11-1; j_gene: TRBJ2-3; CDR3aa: CASSLARGDTQYF; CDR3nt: TGTGCCAGCAGCTTAGCGCGTGGAGATACGCAGTATTTT
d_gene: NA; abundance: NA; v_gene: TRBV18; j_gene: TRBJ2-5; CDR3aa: CASSPSQGPQETQYF; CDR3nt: TGTGCCAGCTCACCATCCCAGGGACCCCAAGAGACCCAGTACTTC
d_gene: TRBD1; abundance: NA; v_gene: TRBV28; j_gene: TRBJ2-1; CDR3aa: CASYDRVGEQFF; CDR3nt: TGTGCCAGCTATGACAGGGTAGGTGAGCAGTTCTTC
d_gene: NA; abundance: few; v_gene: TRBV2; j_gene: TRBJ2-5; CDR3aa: CASSAPPQETQYF; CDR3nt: TGTGCCAGCAGTGCCCCCCCTCAAGAGACCCAGTACTTC